Listed below are T cell receptor beta chains from one sample, sequenced in a study of blood T cell repertoires in COVID-19. This table comes from immunoSEQ multiplex PCR, and its TCRdb copy is limited to in-frame clones, with some not included. This sample has a few hundred thousand clones; roughly 90% occur once, and the top ten carry around 3%. The specimen was peripheral blood. These receptors all come from a woman aged 30 to 39 with COVID-19, enrolled during active disease. Both conserved end residues are trimmed from each CDR3. The order of the fields is clone size, J gene, V gene, CDR3 protein. Not every row has a clone size; where given, it reads once, few, many or a size class.

NA,TRBJ2-2,TRBV9,ASRGTGLNTGELF
once,TRBJ2-2,TRBV6-5,ASRETAGVPGELF
NA,TRBJ2-5,TRBV18,ASSPMGQGASETQY
NA,TRBJ2-1,TRBV19,ASSSPRTSGRWF
NA,TRBJ1-1,TRBV6-5,ASSYSRARLNTEAF
NA,TRBJ2-3,TRBV6-1,ASSELSGQGVDTQY
NA,TRBJ1-2,TRBV27,ASSSHRQGYGYT
NA,TRBJ2-5,TRBV3-1/TRBV3-2,ASSQAGETQY
NA,TRBJ1-2,TRBV9,ASSAQKGDSLNYGYT
NA,TRBJ1-1,TRBV6-2/TRBV6-3,ASSYSRTAEAF
NA,TRBJ1-1,TRBV6-5,ASRVVGVNTEAF
NA,TRBJ2-3,TRBV6-5,ASSFGGDTQY
NA,TRBJ2-1,TRBV11-2,ASSLGGLAGHNEQF
NA,TRBJ1-5,TRBV7-2,ASSVGQGYNQPQH
NA,TRBJ2-5,TRBV5-6,ASSSWGKTQY
few,TRBJ1-1,TRBV5-1,ASSLERRNTEAF
few,TRBJ1-1,TRBV19,ASKWRANTEAF
NA,TRBJ2-2,TRBV4-3,ASSPPGTSGRELF
NA,TRBJ1-5,TRBV6-2/TRBV6-3,ASSYGLGQGVENQPQH
NA,TRBJ2-4,TRBV19,ASSPGQGFGIQY
NA,TRBJ2-5,TRBV5-4,ASSLDRGSETQY
NA,TRBJ2-5,TRBV11-2,ASSIGIGHEETQY
once,TRBJ1-2,TRBV3-1/TRBV3-2,ASSQAAGSNYGYT
NA,TRBJ1-6,TRBV5-6,ASSLGRGHNSPLH
NA,TRBJ2-3,TRBV7-8,ASSLAGLGASTDTQY
NA,TRBJ2-1,TRBV10-1,ASSESLLDEQF
NA,TRBJ1-5,TRBV2,ASSSDRGNQPQH
NA,TRBJ1-4,TRBV18,ASSPEVAEYNEKLF
NA,TRBJ2-2,TRBV5-5,ASSLGLLGGRQGTGELF
few,TRBJ2-1,TRBV4-1,ASSLRTSGSGVEQF
NA,TRBJ2-2,TRBV27,ASSSRDRGRTGELF
NA,TRBJ2-5,TRBV4-1,ASSQARETQY
NA,TRBJ1-5,TRBV19,ASSWNRASNQPQH
once,TRBJ2-7,TRBV2,ASSTGAYEQY
NA,TRBJ1-4,TRBV7-2,ASNAAGGEKLF
NA,TRBJ1-5,TRBV19,ASSNQQRQPQH
NA,TRBJ2-1,TRBV19,ASTASSYNEQF
NA,TRBJ2-3,TRBV10-2,ASSDSSGGASTDTQY
NA,TRBJ2-1,TRBV7-9,ASTSGTSGGAGYNEQF
NA,TRBJ1-6,TRBV10-3,AIRPGTERNSPLH
NA,TRBJ2-5,TRBV29-1,SASEGEETQY
NA,TRBJ2-7,TRBV11-3,ASSRDSYEQY
NA,TRBJ2-2,TRBV28,ASSSGTGGRTGELF
NA,TRBJ2-7,TRBV4-1,ASSQAPLARGSYGEQY
NA,TRBJ1-3,TRBV15,ATSPLGPLPGNTIY
NA,TRBJ2-3,TRBV10-1,ASSKSDPSTDTQY
NA,TRBJ1-6,TRBV30,AWRGRGNSPLH
NA,TRBJ1-2,TRBV5-4,ASALQGGAMFGYT
NA,TRBJ1-1,TRBV30,ASDRGGTEAF
NA,TRBJ1-1,TRBV7-9,ASSPTVTEAF
few,TRBJ1-1,TRBV6-2/TRBV6-3,ASSFLGRRDAF
once,TRBJ2-3,TRBV4-1,ASSRQGSDRSDTQY
NA,TRBJ2-5,TRBV4-1,ASSPPWDRVKSQY
NA,TRBJ2-1,TRBV6-1,ASSDLGQGAQNEQF
NA,TRBJ2-2,TRBV5-4,ASSRMTSGSLVGELF
NA,TRBJ2-1,TRBV14,ASSPRGRASYPNEQF
NA,TRBJ2-3,TRBV19,ASSMGQGLVEDTQY